This T cell receptor (beta chain) was observed in a study of T cell responses to AZD1222 COVID-19 vaccine. This CDR3 spans 16 amino acids. The germline gives CDR1 SEHNR, CDR2 FQNEAQ (reference sequence). Trimming shortened V by 3 bases and J by 0 bases, and 14 bases separated the two germline ends. Assay: immunoSEQ multiplex PCR; the TCRdb copy retains only in-frame clones and omits some. The profile shows about 110,000 clones, around 84% of them singletons. As concerns this clone: The antigen is unknown.

Regarding the study as a whole: Clonal diversity may have been underestimated in mostly white British donors.

The genes are TRBV7-9 and TRBJ2-5, with no clear D. This clonotype originated in an adult in good health. Sample: peripheral blood, taken on day 0 of AZD1222 vaccination. The CDR3 is CASSFRWGLDQETQYF. CDR3 nucleotides: TGTGCCAGCAGCTTCCGTTGGGGTTTGGACCAAGAGACCCAGTACTTC.